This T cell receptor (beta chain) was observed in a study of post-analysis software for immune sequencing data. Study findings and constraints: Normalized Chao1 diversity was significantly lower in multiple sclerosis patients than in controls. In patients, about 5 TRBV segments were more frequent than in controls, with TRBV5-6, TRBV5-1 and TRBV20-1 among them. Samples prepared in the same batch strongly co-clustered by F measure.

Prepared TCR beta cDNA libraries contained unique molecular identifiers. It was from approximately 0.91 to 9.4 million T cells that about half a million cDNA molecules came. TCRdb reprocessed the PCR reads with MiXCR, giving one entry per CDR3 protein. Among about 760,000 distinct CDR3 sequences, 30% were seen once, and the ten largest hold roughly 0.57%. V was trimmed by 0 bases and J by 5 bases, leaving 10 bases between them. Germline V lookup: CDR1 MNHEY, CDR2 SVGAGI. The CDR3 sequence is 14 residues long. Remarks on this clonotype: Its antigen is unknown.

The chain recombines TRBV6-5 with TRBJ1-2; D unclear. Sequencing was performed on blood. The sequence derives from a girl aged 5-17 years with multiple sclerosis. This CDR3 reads CASSYSLQNYGYTF. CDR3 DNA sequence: TGTGCCAGCAGTTACTCGTTACAGAATTATGGCTACACCTTC.